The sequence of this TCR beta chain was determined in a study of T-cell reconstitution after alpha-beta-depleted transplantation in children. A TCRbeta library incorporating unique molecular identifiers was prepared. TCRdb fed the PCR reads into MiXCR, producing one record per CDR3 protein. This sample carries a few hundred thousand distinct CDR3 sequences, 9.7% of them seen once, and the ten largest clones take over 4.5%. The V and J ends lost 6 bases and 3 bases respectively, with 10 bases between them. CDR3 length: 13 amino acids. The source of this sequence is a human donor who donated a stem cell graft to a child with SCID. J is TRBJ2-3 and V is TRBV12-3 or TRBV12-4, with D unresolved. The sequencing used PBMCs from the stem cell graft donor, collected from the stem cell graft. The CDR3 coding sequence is TGTGCCAGCAGCCCTCGCTGGACAGATACGCAGTATTTT. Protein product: CASSPRWTDTQYF.